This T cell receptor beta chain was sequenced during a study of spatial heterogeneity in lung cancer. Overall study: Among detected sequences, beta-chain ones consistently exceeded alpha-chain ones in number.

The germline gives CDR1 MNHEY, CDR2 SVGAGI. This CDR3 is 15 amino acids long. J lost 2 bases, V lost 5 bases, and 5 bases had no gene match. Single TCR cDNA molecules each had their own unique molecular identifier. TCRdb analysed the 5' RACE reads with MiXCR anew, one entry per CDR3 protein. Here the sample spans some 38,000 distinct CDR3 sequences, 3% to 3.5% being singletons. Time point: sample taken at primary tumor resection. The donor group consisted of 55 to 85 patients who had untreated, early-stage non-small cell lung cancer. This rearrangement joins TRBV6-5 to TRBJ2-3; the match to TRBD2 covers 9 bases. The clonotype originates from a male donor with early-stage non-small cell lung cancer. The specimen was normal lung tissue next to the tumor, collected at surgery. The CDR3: CASSPLAGYTDTQYF. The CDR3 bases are TGTGCCAGCAGTCCGCTAGCGGGGTACACAGATACGCAGTATTTT.